This T cell receptor beta chain was sequenced during a study of Graves' ophthalmopathy and Graves' hyperthyroidism. Study summary: Untreated patients at initial diagnosis provided peripheral blood.

Comment on this clonotype: Its antigen is not identified.

Amplification from RNA transcripts yielded the TCR beta CDR3 regions. Second-round multiplex PCR came after a first-round RT-PCR that employed HTBI primers. TCRdb re-called the multiplex PCR reads through MiXCR, storing one row per CDR3 protein. The table lists roughly 610,000 distinct CDR3 sequences, about a fifth of them singletons. Certain patients were not enrolled. These were patients with other autoimmune diseases, uncontrolled infections, pregnancy or lactation. Study-wide points: Blood samples also showed most expanded thyroid clonotypes exceeding 0.001 frequency.

Specimen: peripheral blood. This receptor was taken from a woman in her late teens or twenties with stable Graves' hyperthyroidism. Some clones in this sample may be carry-over from other donors' samples.

The CDR3 is CASSQPWVVSEKTQYF. CDR3 nucleotide sequence: TGTGCCAGCAGCCAACCTTGGGTAGTCTCAGAGAAGACCCAGTACTTC. The chain carries TRBV11-2 and TRBJ2-5; D call uncertain. In germline, CDR1 is SGHAT, CDR2 FQNNGV. Between the trimmed V and J ends, which lost 5 bases and 6 bases, there was a span of 22 bases. The CDR3 spans 16 residues.